Sequencing of this T cell receptor (beta chain) was carried out in a study of control samples from healthy donors and cancer patients. Data came from immunoSEQ multiplex PCR; TCRdb stores just in-frame clones and leaves some out. The repertoire holds roughly 76,000 clones, 80% to 95% seen once, with about 1.3% in the top ten. The germline CDR1 and CDR2 sequences are LNHDA and SQIVND (reference sequence). The CDR3 has 10 residues. The V end was cut by 9 bases, the J end by 4 bases, with 6 bases between. The clonotype originates from a woman aged 35 to 49 with lung cancer. This rearrangement joins TRBV19 to TRBJ1-2, with D unclear. Sequencing was carried out using PBMCs. The CDR3 DNA sequence: TGTGCCAGAAGCTTCTATGGCTACACCTTC. It yields the protein CARSFYGYTF.